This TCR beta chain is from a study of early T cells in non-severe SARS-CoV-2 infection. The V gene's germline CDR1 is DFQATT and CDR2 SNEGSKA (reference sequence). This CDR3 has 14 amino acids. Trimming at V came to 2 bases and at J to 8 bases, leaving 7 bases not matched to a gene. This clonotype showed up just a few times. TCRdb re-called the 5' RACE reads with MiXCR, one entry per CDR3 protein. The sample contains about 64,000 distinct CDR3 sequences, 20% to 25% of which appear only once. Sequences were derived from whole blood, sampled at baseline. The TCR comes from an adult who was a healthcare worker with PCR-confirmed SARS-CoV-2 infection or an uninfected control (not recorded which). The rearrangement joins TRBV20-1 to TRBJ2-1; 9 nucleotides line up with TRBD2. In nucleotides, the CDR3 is TGCAGTGCTAGACGGAGCGGGGGGCGGTATGAGCAGTTCTTC. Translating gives CSARRSGGRYEQFF.